The 7 T cell receptor beta chains in this list originate from one sample, sequenced in a study of cytomegalovirus exposure and HLA in healthy donors. A multiplex PCR was run with 60 Vbeta primers and 13 Jbeta primers. Profiling relied on immunoSEQ multiplex PCR, and the TCRdb table lists in-frame clones only, not all of them. This sample has about 160,000 clones, with roughly 89% found just once. The sequenced sample was PBMCs. These receptors all come from a woman aged 30 to 39 in good health and CMV-seronegative.

The chain joins TRBV25-1 to TRBJ1-1; the D is unclear. The V end lost 3 bases, the J end lost 2 bases, and 7 bases lay between the germline ends. In germline, CDR1 is MGHDK, CDR2 SYGVNS. The CDR3 consists of 13 residues. This CDR3 reads CASSESENTEAFF. The CDR3 nucleotides are TGTGCCAGCAGTGAGTCAGAAAACACTGAAGCTTTCTTT.

The chain combines TRBV28 with TRBJ1-2; 12 bases match TRBD1. Germline CDR1 reads MDHEN; CDR2 reads SYDVKM. The CDR3 spans 18 residues. The V gene end was trimmed by 6 bases and the J gene end by 4 bases; junction bases not matched to a gene: 15. CDR3 residues: CASRSPGQGARPGYGYTF. CDR3 nucleotides: TGTGCCAGCAGATCTCCGGGACAGGGGGCGCGTCCTGGCTATGGCTACACCTTC.

The chain is built from TRBV28 and TRBJ2-1; 7 bases match TRBD2. Germline loops: CDR1 MDHEN, CDR2 SYDVKM. V trimming: 7 bases; J trimming: 3 bases; junction bases outside the gene matches: 9. There are 15 residues in the CDR3. The CDR3 DNA reads TGTGCCAGCACCAAGGGCGGGGGACTCTACAATGAGCAGTTCTTC. Translated, it gives CASTKGGGLYNEQFF.

The chain combines TRBV27 with TRBJ2-2; D gene unclear. The germline V and J ends were trimmed by 3 bases and 6 bases, with 11 bases remaining between them. The CDR3 length is 14 residues. Germline V lookup: CDR1 MNHEY, CDR2 SMNVEV (reference sequence). The CDR3 is CASSFLLLPGELFF. The CDR3 region has the DNA TGTGCCAGCAGTTTTTTACTTCTCCCCGGGGAGCTGTTTTTT.

This clone was counted a few times. The gene calls are TRBV5-8 and TRBJ1-1, with D unclear. From germline, CDR1 is SGHTS and CDR2 YDEGEE. The CDR3 consists of 13 residues. V was cut by 4 bases and J by 3 bases, with 10 bases left in between. CDR3 coding DNA: TGTGCCAGCAGCCTGAGGTGGGACACTGAAGCTTTCTTT. It encodes CASSLRWDTEAFF.

This chain joins TRBV27 and TRBJ2-7; 10 nucleotides match TRBD1. The CDR3 is 12 residues long. The V gene end was trimmed by 10 bases and the J gene end by 7 bases; junction bases not matched to a gene: 7. Germline V gene lookup returns CDR1 MNHEY and CDR2 SMNVEV (reference sequence). The DNA for the CDR3 is TGTGCCACCCTACGGACAGGGGGAGAGCAGTACTTC. This translates into CATLRTGGEQYF.

The chain combines TRBV29-1 with TRBJ1-2; 10 positions agree with TRBD1. Germline V lookup: CDR1 SQVTM, CDR2 ANQGSEA. Germline trimming cut 2 bases from V and 4 bases from J; bases unmatched to any gene: 1. This CDR3 is 13 amino acids long. The CDR3 sequence is CSVERDRGYGYTF. CDR3 nucleotide sequence: TGCAGCGTTGAAAGGGACAGGGGCTATGGCTACACCTTC.